This passage covers 32 T cell receptor beta chains from one sample sequenced in a study of T cells after yellow fever vaccination. TCRdb reprocessed the 5' RACE reads with MiXCR, giving one entry per CDR3 protein. The sample shows about 240,000 distinct CDR3 sequences, about 7% of them seen only once. Sequences were derived from CD4+ T cells sorted from PBMCs, sampled 15 days after the yellow fever booster vaccination. Every receptor here comes from a man aged 25-45 years who received the YFV17D yellow fever vaccine.

This clonotype was found many times. The gene calls are TRBV5-1 and TRBJ2-1; no clear D gene. This CDR3 spans 15 amino acids. V shed 0 bases and J shed 5 bases, with 12 bases lying between them. The germline CDR1 and CDR2 sequences are SGHRS and YFSETQ. The CDR3 protein is CASSLVPGQDNEQFF. The CDR3 coding sequence is TGCGCCAGCAGCTTGGTACCAGGCCAGGACAATGAGCAGTTCTTC.

The rearrangement uses TRBV4-3 and TRBJ1-6; D is undetermined. CDR3 size: 14 residues. The V end was cut by 0 bases, the J end by 7 bases, with 7 bases between. Germline CDR1 is LGHNA and CDR2 is YSLEER. CDR3 nucleotide sequence: TGCGCCAGCAGCCAAGACGGGAAGAATTCACCCCTCCACTTT. Protein product: CASSQDGKNSPLHF.

This clonotype was found many times. CDR3: CASTPGAQHF. Here the CDR3 DNA reads TGTGCCAGCACCCCCGGGGCCCAGCATTTT. V and J are TRBV6-4 and TRBJ1-5; D is unresolved. Germline values: CDR1 MRHNA, CDR2 SNTAGT. Trimming shortened V by 7 bases and J by 11 bases, and 9 bases separated the two germline ends. CDR3 length equals 10 residues.

The chain joins TRBV10-3 to TRBJ1-5; D uncertain. The V end was cut by 5 bases, the J end by 5 bases, with 10 bases between. The germline gives CDR1 ENHRY, CDR2 SYGVKD. The CDR3 has 13 residues. CDR3 nucleotide sequence: TGTGCCATCAGTAGGAAAGGAGATCAGCCCCAGCATTTT. Translation: CAISRKGDQPQHF.

This clonotype was recorded many times. The rearrangement uses TRBV7-2 and TRBJ2-2; TRBD1 agrees at 10 bases. After removal of 5 bases from V and 6 bases from J, the junction contained 12 bases not matched to a gene. CDR3 length: 17 residues. The germline V gene encodes CDR1 SGHTA and CDR2 FQGNSA. The CDR3 nucleotides read TGTGCCAGCAGCCCCAGAGTAGGGGACAGGGGTCCCGGGGAGCTGTTTTTT. Translation: CASSPRVGDRGPGELFF.

This clonotype was seen a handful of times. The J gene is TRBJ2-2, the V gene TRBV18, with unresolved D. Germline V gene sequence: CDR1 KGHSH, CDR2 LQKENI. Trimming took off 4 bases at V and 8 bases at J, with 8 bases between the two ends. This CDR3 contains 12 residues. The CDR3 reads CASSLQKGELFF. CDR3 bases: TGTGCCAGCTCACTGCAGAAGGGGGAGCTGTTTTTT. The full variable domain, in which reference TRBV18 and TRBJ2-2 provide the parts outside the CDR3, is NAGVMQNPRHLVRRRGQEARLRCSPMKGHSHVYWYRQLPEEGLKFMVYLQKENIIDESGMPKERFSAEFPKEGPSILRIQQVVRGDSAAYFCASSLQKGELFFGEGSRLTVL.

This clonotype was picked up a small number of times. The chain employs TRBV7-2 and TRBJ1-1, with D possibly matching TRBD1 (5 bases). Trimming cost V 2 bases and J 0 bases, with 10 bases left between them. The CDR3 length is 15 residues. The germline V gene encodes CDR1 SGHTA and CDR2 FQGNSA. The CDR3 region is CASSLQGAMNTEAFF. The DNA for the CDR3 is TGTGCCAGCAGCTTACAGGGAGCCATGAACACTGAAGCTTTCTTT.

This sequence joins TRBV5-1 and TRBJ2-1; 9 bases map to TRBD1. The CDR3 covers 15 residues. V shed 4 bases, J shed 6 bases, and the junction held 8 bases outside the gene matches. Germline CDR1 is SGHRS and CDR2 is YFSETQ. The CDR3 sequence is CASSRSGQGGNEQFF. The DNA of the CDR3 is TGCGCCAGCAGCCGCTCGGGACAGGGAGGCAATGAGCAGTTCTTC.

The chain carries TRBV18 and TRBJ2-5; tentative D call: TRBD2 (5 bases). V lost 0 bases and J lost 4, with 9 bases in between. The CDR3 loop spans 14 amino acids. CDR1 KGHSH and CDR2 LQKENI come from the germline V gene. CDR3 protein: CASSPPDFRETQYF. CDR3 nucleotide sequence: TGTGCCAGCTCACCACCGGACTTTCGAGAGACCCAGTACTTC.

V gene TRBV20-1 combines with J gene TRBJ2-7; 9 bases line up with TRBD1. Germline values: CDR1 DFQATT, CDR2 SNEGSKA (reference sequence). The CDR3 spans 12 residues. After removal of 2 bases from V and 7 bases from J, the junction contained 3 bases not matched to a gene. The CDR3 sequence is CSARRQGEEQYF. CDR3 bases: TGCAGTGCTAGAAGACAGGGGGAGGAGCAGTACTTC.

This clonotype showed up many times. This chain connects TRBV10-2 to TRBJ2-7; 13 bases map to TRBD2. The germline CDR1 and CDR2 sequences are WSHSY and SAAADI. The CDR3 length is 14 residues. V gave up 6 bases and J gave up 1 base; unmatched junction bases: 0. CDR3 sequence reads: CASRGLAGSYEQYF. CDR3 nucleotide sequence: TGCGCCAGCAGGGGACTAGCGGGGTCCTACGAGCAGTACTTC.

In this sample, this clonotype turned up many times. This sequence joins TRBV5-4 and TRBJ1-1; D may be TRBD1 (6 bases). CDR1 is SGHNT and CDR2 is YYREEE in the germline V gene (reference sequence). The CDR3 loop spans 14 amino acids. V shed 2 bases and J shed 1 base, with 9 bases lying between them. CDR3 sequence (DNA): TGTGCCAGCAGCTTACAGGGACCGAACACTGAAGCTTTCTTT. It yields the protein CASSLQGPNTEAFF.

This clonotype was detected many times. The V gene is TRBV5-1, the J gene TRBJ1-1; D not certain. V lost 0 bases to trimming and J lost 2 bases, with 11 bases between them. The CDR3 runs 15 residues. The germline gives CDR1 SGHRS, CDR2 YFSETQ. The CDR3 DNA follows: TGCGCCAGCAGCTTGGAAGGCAGGAGCAACACTGAAGCTTTCTTT. Translation: CASSLEGRSNTEAFF.

In this sample, this clonotype turned up many times. This chain joins TRBV5-1 and TRBJ1-2; tentative D call: TRBD1 (5 bases). Germline assignment: CDR1 SGHRS and CDR2 YFSETQ. The CDR3 loop spans 17 amino acids. V lost 3 bases and J lost 5, with 23 bases in between. The CDR3: CASSSLINPRRGYGYTF. CDR3 bases: TGCGCCAGCAGCTCCCTAATTAACCCCCGTCGGGGGTATGGCTACACCTTC.

The chain uses TRBV19 and TRBJ2-5, with no clear D. The CDR3 is 13 residues long. V lost 3 bases and J 4 bases, leaving 9 bases between the germline ends. Germline V gene data show CDR1 as LNHDA and CDR2 as SQIVND (reference sequence). The CDR3 DNA reads as TGTGCCAGTAGTATGGTAAATATAGAGACCCAGTACTTC. This translates into CASSMVNIETQYF.

This clonotype showed up many times. The genes are TRBV11-3 and TRBJ2-3; D unresolved. The V gene's germline CDR1 is SGHNT and CDR2 YENEEA. Deletions cut 2 bases from V and 0 bases from J, with 6 bases between. The CDR3 contains 14 residues. The CDR3 DNA is TGTGCCAGCAGCTTACTAGGGAGCACAGATACGCAGTATTTT. Protein sequence: CASSLLGSTDTQYF.

This clonotype has at least ten counts. The V and J genes are TRBV6-1 and TRBJ2-2, with TRBD2 identical over 8 bases. This CDR3 region has 13 residues. CDR1 MNHNS and CDR2 SASEGT come from the germline V gene. V was clipped by 8 bases and J by 7 bases; unmatched bases: 6. The CDR3 DNA sequence: TGTGCCAGCCGTAGCGGGATGGGCGGGGAGCTGTTTTTT. This sequence encodes CASRSGMGGELFF.

There are a few counts of this clonotype. This chain joins TRBV5-8 and TRBJ1-1; no clear D gene. The germline gives CDR1 SGHTS, CDR2 YDEGEE. This CDR3 region has 13 residues. Trimming removed 0 bases from V and 7 bases from J, with 10 bases in between. The CDR3, as DNA: TGTGCCAGCAGCTTGGGGGCCGGTGGTGAAGCTTTCTTT. Amino acids: CASSLGAGGEAFF.

This chain uses TRBV5-1 with TRBJ2-2; no clear D gene. Germline V lookup: CDR1 SGHRS, CDR2 YFSETQ. The CDR3 extends over 11 amino acids. The V and J ends lost 5 bases and 6 bases respectively, with 5 bases between them. The CDR3 DNA reads as TGCGCCAGCAGGGAGTCCGGGGAGCTGTTTTTT. This encodes CASRESGELFF.

This clonotype was seen repeatedly, ten times or more. The chain joins TRBV12-3 or TRBV12-4 to TRBJ2-5; the D gene is possibly TRBD2 (5 bases). The CDR3 loop spans 14 amino acids. Trimming removed 3 bases from V and 5 bases from J, with 13 bases in between. The CDR3 DNA reads as TGTGCCAGCAGTTTCGCTAGCCGGTTGGAGACCCAGTACTTC. This translates into CASSFASRLETQYF.

This rearrangement joins TRBV7-2 to TRBJ2-7; D is uncertain. The CDR3 contains 12 residues. The V gene lost 5 bases and the J gene lost 0 bases, with 5 bases spanning the gap. Germline V gives CDR1 SGHTA, CDR2 FQGNSA. The CDR3 nucleotides read TGTGCCAGCAGCATCTTCTCCTACGAGCAGTACTTC. Translated: CASSIFSYEQYF.

This clonotype was observed a few times. This chain links TRBV5-1 with TRBJ1-5; D gene uncertain. Germline V gene lookup returns CDR1 SGHRS and CDR2 YFSETQ. The CDR3 spans 15 residues. Trimming left V 0 bases short and J 4 bases short, with 11 bases between. CDR3 protein: CASSLVGEGNQPQHF. DNA of the CDR3: TGCGCCAGCAGCTTGGTCGGAGAGGGAAATCAGCCCCAGCATTTT.

The chain links TRBV19 to TRBJ2-5, with 7 nucleotides matching TRBD2. V trimming: 3 bases; J trimming: 3 bases; junction bases outside the gene matches: 7. CDR1 is LNHDA and CDR2 is SQIVND in the germline V gene (reference sequence). This CDR3 has 15 residues. CDR3 sequence reads: CASSIGGLPKETQYF. The CDR3 nucleotides are TGTGCCAGTAGTATTGGGGGACTACCAAAAGAGACCCAGTACTTC.

This clonotype was seen ten or more times. The V and J genes are TRBV13 and TRBJ2-7; D possibly corresponds to TRBD1 (5 bases). Germline CDR1 reads PRHDT; CDR2 reads FYEKMQ (reference sequence). The length of the CDR3 is 13 residues. V lost 1 base and J 5 bases, leaving 9 bases between the germline ends. CDR3 in DNA: TGTGCCAGCAGCTTAGCAGGGTCCCACGAGCAGTACTTC. Its protein product is CASSLAGSHEQYF.

This clonotype was counted only a few times. The chain links TRBV14 to TRBJ2-1; D gene unclear. This CDR3 is 16 amino acids long. In germline, CDR1 is SGHDN, CDR2 FVKESK. Trimming left V 4 bases short and J 5 bases short, with 18 bases between. The CDR3 protein is CASSPRIRLPHNEQFF. The CDR3 nucleotides are TGTGCCAGCAGCCCACGGATTCGCTTACCCCACAATGAGCAGTTCTTC.

This clonotype was detected a few times. J is TRBJ2-3 and V is TRBV3-1; TRBD2 matches 8 bases. Germline V gene sequence: CDR1 LGHDT, CDR2 YNNKEL (reference sequence). The CDR3 has 14 amino acids. V trimming: 6 bases; J trimming: 0 bases; junction bases outside the gene matches: 2. Written as DNA, the CDR3 is TGTGCCAGCAGGGCTAGCGGGAGCACAGATACGCAGTATTTT. Translating gives CASRASGSTDTQYF.

The chain links TRBV7-2 to TRBJ2-7; no reliable D call. Between the trimmed V and J ends, which lost 1 base and 0 bases, there was a span of 10 bases. This CDR3 contains 15 residues. From germline, CDR1 is SGHTA and CDR2 FQGNSA. The CDR3 loop is CASSLETRISYEQYF. CDR3 in DNA: TGTGCCAGCAGCTTAGAGACCCGAATCTCCTACGAGCAGTACTTC.

This clonotype was found a few times. J is TRBJ2-3 and V is TRBV5-1, with D possibly matching TRBD2 (7 bases). Deletions cut 4 bases from V and 6 bases from J, with 18 bases between. The V gene's germline CDR1 is SGHRS and CDR2 YFSETQ. The CDR3 has 15 amino acids. The CDR3 region has the DNA TGCGCCAGCAGCAAACCGGGGGGCCGGGGGGATACGCAGTATTTT. Translation gives CASSKPGGRGDTQYF.

This clonotype was picked up a small number of times. The rearrangement links TRBV10-3 to TRBJ2-7, with 9 positions matching TRBD1. The CDR3 sequence is 15 residues long. After removal of 4 bases from V and 1 base from J, the junction contained 5 bases not matched to a gene. Germline lookup yields CDR1 ENHRY and CDR2 SYGVKD. CDR3 region: CAISGGGTGSYEQYF. As DNA, the CDR3 is TGTGCCATCAGTGGGGGCGGGACAGGGTCCTACGAGCAGTACTTC.

V is TRBV12-3 or TRBV12-4 and J is TRBJ2-1, with TRBD1 as a possible D gene (6 bases). Deletions cut 6 bases from V and 7 bases from J, with 13 bases between. The CDR3 length is 13 residues. Here the CDR3 DNA reads TGTGCCAGCAGAGAACAGGGAAATAATGAGCAGTTCTTC. Translating gives CASREQGNNEQFF.

This clonotype was counted only a few times. The rearrangement uses TRBV20-1 and TRBJ1-1; D perhaps matches TRBD1 (6 bases). Per germline, CDR1 DFQATT and CDR2 SNEGSKA (reference sequence). The CDR3 has 15 amino acids. Trimming removed 0 bases from V and 0 bases from J, with 11 bases in between. The CDR3 reads CSARDPGGLNTEAFF. The DNA of the CDR3 is TGCAGTGCTAGAGATCCTGGGGGGCTGAACACTGAAGCTTTCTTT.

This clonotype was observed a handful of times. The chain links TRBV2 to TRBJ2-2; D remains unclear. CDR1 SNHLY and CDR2 FYNNEI come from the germline V gene. The CDR3 has 13 residues. Trimming stripped 4 bases from V and 4 bases from J, with 7 bases between. The CDR3 protein is CASSAQVTGELFF. CDR3 nucleotide sequence: TGTGCCAGCAGTGCCCAGGTCACCGGGGAGCTGTTTTTT. The entire variable domain, with the rest obtained from reference TRBV2 and TRBJ2-2, is as follows: EPEVTQTPSHQVTQMGQEVILRCVPISNHLYFYWYRQILGQKVEFLVSFYNNEISEKSEIFDDQFSVERPDGSNFTLKIRSTKLEDSAMYFCASSAQVTGELFFGEGSRLTVL.